The rows below give T cell receptor beta chains drawn from one sample of a study of T-cell memory formation after mild COVID-19. TCRdb passed the 5' RACE reads through MiXCR, listing each CDR3 protein once. The table includes roughly 150,000 distinct CDR3 sequences, approximately 12% detected once. Sequencing used PBMCs or a T cell subset sorted from them (not recorded which). These receptors were collected from a man between 18 and 35 years old who had mild COVID-19 (a few samples of this study predate the infection). Cell type and time point are not known. CDR3s include the opening cysteine and the closing phenylalanine or tryptophan. Each record gives: D gene, V gene, J gene, clone size, CDR3 DNA, CDR3 protein. A D gene is named only where the DNA matches it firmly. Size values are once, few and many counts, or a class for expanded clones, and some rows have none.

D gene: TRBD1
V gene: TRBV5-1
J gene: TRBJ2-1
clone size: many
CDR3 DNA: TGCGCCAGCAGCTTGGAGGAGGCAGGGGGTGGTGAGCAGTTCTTC
CDR3 protein: CASSLEEAGGGEQFF

D gene: TRBD2
V gene: TRBV20-1
J gene: TRBJ2-2
clone size: many
CDR3 DNA: TGCAGTGCTCTAGCGGAGACGAACACCGGGGAGCTGTTTTTT
CDR3 protein: CSALAETNTGELFF

D gene: -
V gene: TRBV20-1
J gene: TRBJ1-2
clone size: few
CDR3 DNA: TGCAGTGCTAAAGGGAGCCCCGTGGGATACTATGGCTACACCTTC
CDR3 protein: CSAKGSPVGYYGYTF

D gene: TRBD1
V gene: TRBV5-6
J gene: TRBJ1-2
clone size: few
CDR3 DNA: TGTGCCAGCAGCCCTACCCCGGGACAGATCTATGGCTACACCTTC
CDR3 protein: CASSPTPGQIYGYTF

D gene: -
V gene: TRBV28
J gene: TRBJ2-3
clone size: -
CDR3 DNA: TGTGCCAGCAGTCAGAACACCGGCGTCTCGGGGGATACGCAGTATTTT
CDR3 protein: CASSQNTGVSGDTQYF

D gene: -
V gene: TRBV20-1
J gene: TRBJ2-5
clone size: -
CDR3 DNA: TGCAGTGCTAGAGTCGGGGGGCTCTTGGAGACCCAGTACTTC
CDR3 protein: CSARVGGLLETQYF

D gene: TRBD2
V gene: TRBV7-3
J gene: TRBJ2-2
clone size: few
CDR3 DNA: TGTGCCAGCAGTTCTACTAGCGGTGCCGGGGAGCTGTTTTTT
CDR3 protein: CASSSTSGAGELFF

D gene: TRBD2
V gene: TRBV20-1
J gene: TRBJ2-3
clone size: few
CDR3 DNA: TGCAGTGCTCCGCTAGCGGGGGGGGCAGATACGCAGTATTTT
CDR3 protein: CSAPLAGGADTQYF

D gene: -
V gene: TRBV12-3/TRBV12-4
J gene: TRBJ2-5
clone size: many
CDR3 DNA: TGTGCCAGCAGTTTAGGGCTCGCGGGGGCGGGAGAGACCCAGTACTTC
CDR3 protein: CASSLGLAGAGETQYF

D gene: -
V gene: TRBV6-2/TRBV6-3
J gene: TRBJ1-4
clone size: -
CDR3 DNA: TGTGCCAGCAGCCGTACACCGTCGGACTCCGAAGAACTGTTTTTT
CDR3 protein: CASSRTPSDSEELFF

D gene: -
V gene: TRBV20-1
J gene: TRBJ2-7
clone size: few
CDR3 DNA: TGCAGTGCTAGAGTCCCCTACGAGCAGTACTTC
CDR3 protein: CSARVPYEQYF

D gene: -
V gene: TRBV20-1
J gene: TRBJ1-1
clone size: -
CDR3 DNA: TGCAGTGCTAGAGATCAGCCAGCCTTAAACACTGAAGCTTTCTTT
CDR3 protein: CSARDQPALNTEAFF

D gene: TRBD2
V gene: TRBV27
J gene: TRBJ2-2
clone size: many
CDR3 DNA: TGTGCCAGCAGTCCGACCACTAGCGGGGTCACCGGGGAGCTGTTTTTT
CDR3 protein: CASSPTTSGVTGELFF

D gene: -
V gene: TRBV19
J gene: TRBJ1-5
clone size: few
CDR3 DNA: TGTGCCAGTAGTCCGATGGCGGGGGGGAGCAATCAGCCCCAGCATTTT
CDR3 protein: CASSPMAGGSNQPQHF

D gene: -
V gene: TRBV12-3/TRBV12-4
J gene: TRBJ1-5
clone size: -
CDR3 DNA: TGTGCCAGCAGTTTAGCGATTATACAGGGAGGTCAGCCCCAGCATTTT
CDR3 protein: CASSLAIIQGGQPQHF

D gene: TRBD1
V gene: TRBV7-2
J gene: TRBJ2-3
clone size: -
CDR3 DNA: TGTGCCAGCAGCCCCCGGGACAGGGGACCGCGGCAGTATTTT
CDR3 protein: CASSPRDRGPRQYF

D gene: TRBD2
V gene: TRBV7-9
J gene: TRBJ2-2
clone size: many
CDR3 DNA: TGTGCCAGCAGCTTAACAGCGGGGGCCTCGAACACCGGGGAGCTGTTTTTT
CDR3 protein: CASSLTAGASNTGELFF

D gene: -
V gene: TRBV20-1
J gene: TRBJ1-5
clone size: once
CDR3 DNA: TGCAGTGCTAGAGGTTGGGTTAATCAGCCCCAGCATTTT
CDR3 protein: CSARGWVNQPQHF

D gene: TRBD2
V gene: TRBV13
J gene: TRBJ2-3
clone size: -
CDR3 DNA: TGTGCCAGCAGCGACAGGACTAGCGGGGGCTCAGATACGCAGTATTTT
CDR3 protein: CASSDRTSGGSDTQYF

D gene: -
V gene: TRBV6-2/TRBV6-3
J gene: TRBJ1-2
clone size: few
CDR3 DNA: TGTGCCAGCAGTCAAACACTGTTAGGCGGCTACACCTTC
CDR3 protein: CASSQTLLGGYTF

D gene: -
V gene: TRBV5-6
J gene: TRBJ2-3
clone size: -
CDR3 DNA: TGTGCCAGCAGCTTCACACGGCGTTATACAGATACGCAGTATTTT
CDR3 protein: CASSFTRRYTDTQYF

D gene: TRBD1
V gene: TRBV7-2
J gene: TRBJ1-5
clone size: -
CDR3 DNA: TGTGCCAGCAGCTATCAGGGGGGCGGTCAGCCCCAGCATTTT
CDR3 protein: CASSYQGGGQPQHF

D gene: -
V gene: TRBV6-5
J gene: TRBJ2-7
clone size: -
CDR3 DNA: TGTGCCAGCACCCGGACAGCCCTCGGTCCACTTATACGCGAGCAGTACTTC
CDR3 protein: CASTRTALGPLIREQYF

D gene: -
V gene: TRBV11-2
J gene: TRBJ2-3
clone size: -
CDR3 DNA: TGTGCCAGCAGCTTCCCCGGGAGCCAAGATACGCAGTATTTT
CDR3 protein: CASSFPGSQDTQYF

D gene: -
V gene: TRBV7-9
J gene: TRBJ1-4
clone size: -
CDR3 DNA: TGTGCCAGCAGCTTAGATCCAAGGGCCATAAAACTGTTTTTT
CDR3 protein: CASSLDPRAIKLFF

D gene: -
V gene: TRBV6-5
J gene: TRBJ2-5
clone size: few
CDR3 DNA: TGTGCCAGCAGTTACTCGTTCCACCCACAAGAGACCCAGTACTTC
CDR3 protein: CASSYSFHPQETQYF

D gene: -
V gene: TRBV7-2
J gene: TRBJ1-3
clone size: -
CDR3 DNA: TGTGCCAGCAGCTCAAAGTCTGGAAACACCATATATTTT
CDR3 protein: CASSSKSGNTIYF

D gene: TRBD2
V gene: TRBV5-1
J gene: TRBJ2-5
clone size: -
CDR3 DNA: TGCGCCAGCAGCGGTACTAGCGGGGTATTAGAGACCCAGTACTTC
CDR3 protein: CASSGTSGVLETQYF

D gene: -
V gene: TRBV5-1
J gene: TRBJ1-1
clone size: many
CDR3 DNA: TGCGCCAGCAGCCAACCGGGTTTCGATGAAGCTTTCTTT
CDR3 protein: CASSQPGFDEAFF

D gene: -
V gene: TRBV20-1
J gene: TRBJ1-2
clone size: -
CDR3 DNA: TGCAGTGCCTTCCCCAACTATGGCTACACCTTC
CDR3 protein: CSAFPNYGYTF

D gene: -
V gene: TRBV7-6
J gene: TRBJ2-5
clone size: -
CDR3 DNA: TGTGCCAGCAGCCAACTAAGGCCCCTTCGGGGTCCTCAAGAGACCCAGTACTTC
CDR3 protein: CASSQLRPLRGPQETQYF

D gene: -
V gene: TRBV2
J gene: TRBJ1-2
clone size: -
CDR3 DNA: TGTGCCAGCAGCACCTCAGGGCCTGGCTACACCTTC
CDR3 protein: CASSTSGPGYTF

D gene: -
V gene: TRBV7-9
J gene: TRBJ1-4
clone size: -
CDR3 DNA: TGTGCCAGCAGCTTGGACGTTAATGAAAAACTGTTTTTT
CDR3 protein: CASSLDVNEKLFF

D gene: TRBD2
V gene: TRBV25-1
J gene: TRBJ2-3
clone size: few
CDR3 DNA: TGTGCCAGCAGTAGCGGGGTTACCCGGGGGGCAGATACGCAGTATTTT
CDR3 protein: CASSSGVTRGADTQYF

D gene: TRBD2
V gene: TRBV20-1
J gene: TRBJ2-5
clone size: few
CDR3 DNA: TGCAGTGCTAGAGATCCTCTAGCGGGGGGTCAAGAGACCCAGTACTTC
CDR3 protein: CSARDPLAGGQETQYF

D gene: -
V gene: TRBV7-9
J gene: TRBJ1-2
clone size: -
CDR3 DNA: TGTGCCAGCAGGAACCACGGCAGGGAGAACTATGGCTACACCTTC
CDR3 protein: CASRNHGRENYGYTF

D gene: -
V gene: TRBV2
J gene: TRBJ2-7
clone size: few
CDR3 DNA: TGTGCCAGCAGTGAATTACGGGAGACCTACGAGCAGTACTTC
CDR3 protein: CASSELRETYEQYF

D gene: TRBD2
V gene: TRBV7-2
J gene: TRBJ2-3
clone size: few
CDR3 DNA: TGTGCCAGCAGCTTAGCCCCCGGGGGGGGGACGGCGCAGTATTTT
CDR3 protein: CASSLAPGGGTAQYF

D gene: TRBD1
V gene: TRBV24-1
J gene: TRBJ2-1
clone size: few
CDR3 DNA: TGTGCCACCAGGGGACAGAGCTCCTACAATGAGCAGTTCTTC
CDR3 protein: CATRGQSSYNEQFF

D gene: TRBD2
V gene: TRBV27
J gene: TRBJ2-2
clone size: many
CDR3 DNA: TGTGCCAGCAGTTTCTCCTCGGGAGGGGGGAGGACCGGGGAGCTGTTTTTT
CDR3 protein: CASSFSSGGGRTGELFF

D gene: TRBD1
V gene: TRBV6-5
J gene: TRBJ1-2
clone size: -
CDR3 DNA: TGTGCCAGCAGACTCCGCCCGGGACAGGGGGCGATTGGCGGCTACACCTTC
CDR3 protein: CASRLRPGQGAIGGYTF

D gene: TRBD1
V gene: TRBV5-1
J gene: TRBJ1-2
clone size: -
CDR3 DNA: TGCGCCAGCACCCCGGGACAGGGGCGTCGTGGCTACACCTTC
CDR3 protein: CASTPGQGRRGYTF

D gene: TRBD1
V gene: TRBV5-1
J gene: TRBJ2-7
clone size: few
CDR3 DNA: TGCGCCAGCAGCTACGGACAGGGGAGAGTCGTTCTCTACGAGCAGTACTTC
CDR3 protein: CASSYGQGRVVLYEQYF

D gene: -
V gene: TRBV5-1
J gene: TRBJ2-5
clone size: -
CDR3 DNA: TGCGCCAGCAGTTGGGGGGATCTGGAGACCCAGTACTTC
CDR3 protein: CASSWGDLETQYF

D gene: -
V gene: TRBV3-1
J gene: TRBJ2-3
clone size: -
CDR3 DNA: TGTGCCAGCAGCCAAAGGGAGATGCCGCAGTATTTT
CDR3 protein: CASSQREMPQYF

D gene: -
V gene: TRBV7-2
J gene: TRBJ1-5
clone size: few
CDR3 DNA: TGTGCCAGCAGCTTACAGTCTCTTAGCAATCAGCCCCAGCATTTT
CDR3 protein: CASSLQSLSNQPQHF

D gene: -
V gene: TRBV4-3
J gene: TRBJ2-3
clone size: -
CDR3 DNA: TGCGCCAGCAGCCAAGATGTTCCCCGATCCATTAGCACAGATACGCAGTATTTT
CDR3 protein: CASSQDVPRSISTDTQYF

D gene: -
V gene: TRBV3-2
J gene: TRBJ2-1
clone size: few
CDR3 DNA: TGTGCCAGCAGCCAAGATAGAGGAGGGCCCCATGAGCAGTTCTTC
CDR3 protein: CASSQDRGGPHEQFF

D gene: -
V gene: TRBV12-3/TRBV12-4
J gene: TRBJ2-1
clone size: once
CDR3 DNA: TGTGCCAGCAGTTTCCGGCAGGGCAATGAGCAGTTCTTC
CDR3 protein: CASSFRQGNEQFF

D gene: -
V gene: TRBV2
J gene: TRBJ2-1
clone size: -
CDR3 DNA: TGTGCCAGCAGCCGATCGCCAGGCGTAGGTCGGAAGTTCTTC
CDR3 protein: CASSRSPGVGRKFF

D gene: TRBD1
V gene: TRBV7-2
J gene: TRBJ1-5
clone size: -
CDR3 DNA: TGTGCCAGCAGCTCCCGGACAGGGGAGACCCAGCCCCAGCATTTT
CDR3 protein: CASSSRTGETQPQHF

D gene: TRBD1
V gene: TRBV19
J gene: TRBJ1-1
clone size: -
CDR3 DNA: TGTGCCAGTAGTATTGGGACAGTGGGTGAAGCTTTCTTT
CDR3 protein: CASSIGTVGEAFF

D gene: -
V gene: TRBV5-1
J gene: TRBJ1-2
clone size: -
CDR3 DNA: TGCGCCAGCACCGTCAGTGAGGCGTCCGGCTACACCTTC
CDR3 protein: CASTVSEASGYTF

D gene: -
V gene: TRBV30
J gene: TRBJ2-2
clone size: few
CDR3 DNA: TGTGCCTGGACCAAAAACGGGGAGCTGTTTTTT
CDR3 protein: CAWTKNGELFF

D gene: -
V gene: TRBV28
J gene: TRBJ2-5
clone size: few
CDR3 DNA: TGTGCCAGCAGCTCCCAAGCGGTCCAAGAGACCCAGTACTTC
CDR3 protein: CASSSQAVQETQYF

D gene: -
V gene: TRBV19
J gene: TRBJ1-1
clone size: few
CDR3 DNA: TGTGCCAGTAGTCCCAGACCCCGAGGCGCTGAAGCTTTCTTT
CDR3 protein: CASSPRPRGAEAFF

D gene: -
V gene: TRBV21-1
J gene: TRBJ2-2
clone size: many
CDR3 DNA: TGTGCCAGCAGCACCAGGGACAGGGGGGCCACCGGGGAGCTGTTTTTT
CDR3 protein: CASSTRDRGATGELFF

D gene: -
V gene: TRBV28
J gene: TRBJ2-1
clone size: few
CDR3 DNA: TGTGCCAGCAGTCCCCCCCCCAGTTACAATGAGCAGTTCTTC
CDR3 protein: CASSPPPSYNEQFF

D gene: TRBD1
V gene: TRBV11-3
J gene: TRBJ2-1
clone size: -
CDR3 DNA: TGTGCCAGCAGCTCGACAGGGGTACGGCAGTTCTTC
CDR3 protein: CASSSTGVRQFF

D gene: -
V gene: TRBV11-3
J gene: TRBJ1-1
clone size: -
CDR3 DNA: TGTGCCAGCAGCTTGTACCAGAACACTGAAGCTTTCTTT
CDR3 protein: CASSLYQNTEAFF